The 6 T cell receptor beta chains listed next were all sequenced from one sample in a study of identical twins. TCRdb re-derived calls from the 5' RACE reads in MiXCR, one entry per CDR3 protein. The sample holds just under 550,000 distinct CDR3 sequences, about 15% seen once. A further study also used this sample, focusing on yellow fever vaccine responses in identical twins.

The sequencing sample was made of CD4+ T cells sorted from blood. All receptors derive from a woman younger than 35 in good health.

The rearrangement joins TRBV11-2 to TRBJ2-1; the match to TRBD2 covers 7 bases. Trimming at V came to 1 base and at J to 5 bases, leaving 5 bases not matched to a gene. This CDR3 is built from 15 residues. Germline V CDR1 and CDR2: SGHAT, FQNNGV. The CDR3 is CASSLGGGTNNEQFF. Here the CDR3 DNA reads TGTGCCAGCAGCTTAGGGGGGGGTACCAACAATGAGCAGTTCTTC.

V is TRBV28 and J is TRBJ2-5, with D uncertain. CDR3 length equals 15 residues. Germline V gene lookup returns CDR1 MDHEN and CDR2 SYDVKM. Trimming cost V 2 bases and J 5 bases, with 15 bases left between them. The CDR3 region has the DNA TGTGCCAGCAGTTTAAAAGCCCGCAGTGGCGAGACCCAGTACTTC. This gives the protein CASSLKARSGETQYF.

The chain carries TRBV4-1 and TRBJ2-1, with TRBD2 identical over 9 bases. The CDR3 loop spans 16 amino acids. Germline CDR1 MGHRA, CDR2 YSYEKL. Losses at the gene ends were 0 bases for V and 4 bases for J; bases not matched to a gene: 4. The CDR3: CASSQDASGAYNEQFF. CDR3 DNA: TGCGCCAGCAGCCAAGATGCTAGCGGGGCTTACAATGAGCAGTTCTTC.

This chain uses TRBV12-3 or TRBV12-4 with TRBJ2-7; D assignment may be TRBD1 or TRBD2 (5 bases each). V was pared by 7 bases and J by 0 bases, with 13 bases between. The CDR3 consists of 14 residues. The CDR3 DNA sequence: TGTGCCAGCACCAGGACGGGACCCTCCTACGAGCAGTACTTC. This codes for CASTRTGPSYEQYF.

V gene TRBV6-5 combines with J gene TRBJ2-1; maybe TRBD1 (5 bases). V gave up 2 bases and J gave up 7 bases, with 15 bases separating them. The germline V gene encodes CDR1 MNHEY and CDR2 SVGAGI. The CDR3 sequence is 15 residues long. The CDR3 sequence is CASSYPSAGKNEQFF. CDR3 bases: TGTGCCAGCAGTTACCCCTCGGCAGGGAAGAATGAGCAGTTCTTC.

This clonotype has just a few counts. This rearrangement joins TRBV11-2 to TRBJ1-2; maybe TRBD1 (5 bases). This CDR3 contains 13 residues. V dropped 6 bases and J dropped 4 bases, with 12 bases sitting between them. The germline CDR1 and CDR2 sequences are SGHAT and FQNNGV. Here the CDR3 reads CASRPRDSYGYTF. The CDR3 bases are TGTGCCAGCAGACCCCGGGACTCCTATGGCTACACCTTC.